This T cell receptor (beta chain) emerged from a study of blood T cell repertoires in COVID-19. This CDR3 is 15 amino acids long. Germline V gene lookup returns CDR1 LNHDA and CDR2 SQIVND (reference sequence). After removal of 3 bases from V and 6 bases from J, the junction contained 9 bases not matched to a gene. Original methodology: Amplification from reference gene primers served as the basis for estimated nucleated cell counts. Assay: immunoSEQ multiplex PCR; the TCRdb copy retains only in-frame clones and omits some. V and J calls plus clone size are reproduced from that table; the DNA served to infer D and trimming. Here the sample spans over 75,000 clones, around four fifths being singletons.

The sample consisted of peripheral blood. This TCR was recovered from a woman older than 75 with active or convalescent COVID-19. This chain uses TRBV19 with TRBJ2-7; the match to TRBD1 covers 9 bases. In nucleotides, the CDR3 is TGTGCCAGTAGTATCCAAACAGGGGGCTTTTTCGAGCAGTACTTC. Translating it yields CASSIQTGGFFEQYF.